Included here is one T cell receptor (beta chain) sequence, with context. The CDR3 runs to 15 residues. V was pared by 5 bases and J by 1 base, with 14 bases between. CDR1 is MDHEN and CDR2 is SYDVKM in the germline V gene. Data came from immunoSEQ multiplex PCR; TCRdb stores just in-frame clones and leaves some out. The sample includes fewer than 60,000 clones, about 95% of them seen just once. These data belong to a study of control samples from healthy donors and cancer patients. Sequences were obtained from blood. This sequence was found in a man aged 25-45 years in good health. The chain employs TRBV28 and TRBJ1-1; tentatively, D is TRBD1 (5 bases). The CDR3 DNA follows: TGTGCCAGCAGTGCACGTGGGACGTCGAACACTGAAGCTTTCTTT. It specifies CASSARGTSNTEAFF. The whole variable domain, remainder taken from reference TRBV28 and TRBJ1-1, is DVKVTQSSRYLVKRTGEKVFLECVQDMDHENMFWYRQDPGLGLRLIYFSYDVKMKEKGDIPEGYSVSREKKERFSLILESASTNQTSMYLCASSARGTSNTEAFFGQGTRLTVV.